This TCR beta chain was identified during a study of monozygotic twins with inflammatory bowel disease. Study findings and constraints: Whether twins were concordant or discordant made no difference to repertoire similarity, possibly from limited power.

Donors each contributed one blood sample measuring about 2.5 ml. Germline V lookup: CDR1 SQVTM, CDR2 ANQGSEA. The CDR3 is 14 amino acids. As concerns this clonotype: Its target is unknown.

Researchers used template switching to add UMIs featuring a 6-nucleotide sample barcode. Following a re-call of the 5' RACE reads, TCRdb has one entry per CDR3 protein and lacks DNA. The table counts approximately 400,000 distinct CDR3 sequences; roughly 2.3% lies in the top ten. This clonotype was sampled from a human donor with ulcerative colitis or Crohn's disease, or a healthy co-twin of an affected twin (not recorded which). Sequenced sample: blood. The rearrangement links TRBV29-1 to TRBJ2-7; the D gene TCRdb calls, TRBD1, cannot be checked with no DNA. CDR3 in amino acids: CSVEEGTGVLKQYF.